Reported below is one T cell receptor (beta chain). These data come from a study of blood T cell repertoires in COVID-19. Overall study context: Samples taken during acute and convalescent COVID-19 were collected in the United States, Italy and Spain.

In assigning cohorts, the study relied on participant-reported clinical history. CDR1 is MNHEY and CDR2 is SMNVEV in the germline V gene (reference sequence). The V gene lost 5 bases and the J gene lost 4 bases, with 18 bases spanning the gap. The CDR3 consists of 16 residues. Authors' methods: Amplification from reference gene primers served as the basis for estimated nucleated cell counts. This table comes from immunoSEQ multiplex PCR, and its TCRdb copy is limited to in-frame clones, with some not included. V and J calls plus clone size are reproduced from that table; the DNA served to infer D and trimming. The sample includes a few hundred thousand clones, roughly nine tenths seen only once; the top ten take 0.95% to 1.5%.

V is TRBV27 and J is TRBJ2-1; D is possibly TRBD1 (8 bases). The TCR originated in a human donor in a cohort exposed to, infected with or recovered from COVID-19 (not recorded which). The donor label of this sample is uncertain. Input material: PBMCs or T cells enriched from blood (not recorded which). The DNA of the CDR3 is TGTGCCAGCAGTCCACGGGGGGACAGGCGATACAATGAGCAGTTCTTC. Translated: CASSPRGDRRYNEQFF.